The present T cell receptor (beta chain) was sequenced within a study of T-cell memory formation after mild COVID-19. With constant-segment primers, 5'RACE yielded cDNA libraries of TCR alpha and TCR beta that carried sample barcodes and UMIs. TCRdb re-analysed the 5' RACE reads in MiXCR, keeping a single row per CDR3 protein. This table has roughly 130,000 distinct CDR3 sequences, 15% to 20% appearing once. Germline V CDR1 and CDR2: SQVTM, ANQGSEA. CDR3 length: 13 amino acids. V was trimmed by 3 bases and J by 10 bases, leaving 16 bases between them. Concerning this clonotype: No antigen is known for it.

General observations from the study: Shrinking CD4+ clones resided mostly in CM and EM, and CD8+ ones in EMRA. Memory from before infection featured some responding clones, which suggests cross-reactive memory joined. Clones that contracted from day 15 to 85 had balanced CD4/CD8; later expanders were CD4+ biased.

This TCR derives from an adult woman who had mild COVID-19 (a few samples of this study predate the infection). Cell type and time point are not known. The J gene is TRBJ2-1, the V gene TRBV29-1, with D tentatively TRBD2 (5 bases). Sequencing was carried out using PBMCs or a T cell subset sorted from them (not recorded which). The CDR3 sequence is CSVERAPTGEQFF. The DNA of the CDR3 is TGCAGCGTTGAGCGGGCTCCGACGGGGGAGCAGTTCTTC.